The next 2 T cell receptor beta chains were all read from a single sample in a study of blood T cell repertoires in COVID-19. Sequencing used immunoSEQ multiplex PCR; TCRdb keeps in-frame clones, though not all of them. The data show 75,000 to 90,000 clones, approximately 87% seen once. The sequenced material came from peripheral blood. The receptors stem from a human donor in a cohort sampled during active COVID-19.

This clone was found once. The chain joins TRBV5-1 to TRBJ2-3, with D hard to call. V dropped 0 bases and J dropped 4 bases, with 18 bases sitting between them. Per germline, CDR1 SGHRS and CDR2 YFSETQ. This CDR3 comprises 17 residues. The CDR3 region is CASSLADGARIADTQYF. The CDR3 DNA reads as TGCGCCAGCAGCTTGGCCGATGGAGCTCGGATCGCAGATACGCAGTATTTT.

The chain combines TRBV7-2 with TRBJ2-7; D is uncertain. Germline lookup yields CDR1 SGHTA and CDR2 FQGNSA. V lost 0 bases and J 0 bases, leaving 6 bases between the germline ends. The CDR3 has 14 amino acids. The CDR3 nucleotides are TGTGCCAGCAGCTTAGCCGGGTCCTCCTACGAGCAGTACTTC. Protein product: CASSLAGSSYEQYF.